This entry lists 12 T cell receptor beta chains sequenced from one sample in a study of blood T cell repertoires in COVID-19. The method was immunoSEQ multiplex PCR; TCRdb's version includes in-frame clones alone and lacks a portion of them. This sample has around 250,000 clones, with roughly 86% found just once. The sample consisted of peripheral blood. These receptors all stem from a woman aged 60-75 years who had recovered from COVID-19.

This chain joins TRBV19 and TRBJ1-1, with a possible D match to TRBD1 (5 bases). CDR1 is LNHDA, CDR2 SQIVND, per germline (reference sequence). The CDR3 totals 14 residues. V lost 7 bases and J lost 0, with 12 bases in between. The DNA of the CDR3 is TGTGCCAGTAACGCGGGACGACTGAACACTGAAGCTTTCTTT. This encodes CASNAGRLNTEAFF.

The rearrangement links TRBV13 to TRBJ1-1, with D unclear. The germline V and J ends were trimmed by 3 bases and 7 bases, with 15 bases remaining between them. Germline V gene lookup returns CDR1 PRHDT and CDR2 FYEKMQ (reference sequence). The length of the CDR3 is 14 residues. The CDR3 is CASSLLSTEFEAFF. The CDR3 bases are TGTGCCAGCAGCTTGCTCTCGACTGAGTTTGAAGCTTTCTTT.

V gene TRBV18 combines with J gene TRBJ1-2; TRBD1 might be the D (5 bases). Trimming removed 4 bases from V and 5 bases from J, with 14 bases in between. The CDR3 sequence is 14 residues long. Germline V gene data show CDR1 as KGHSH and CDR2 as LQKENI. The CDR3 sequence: CASSLETAAYGYTF. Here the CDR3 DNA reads TGTGCCAGCTCACTAGAGACAGCCGCTTATGGCTACACCTTC.

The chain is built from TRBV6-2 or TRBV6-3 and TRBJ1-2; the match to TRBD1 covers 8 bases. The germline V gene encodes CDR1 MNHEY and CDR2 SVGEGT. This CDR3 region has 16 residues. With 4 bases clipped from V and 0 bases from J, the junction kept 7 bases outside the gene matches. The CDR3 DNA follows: TGTGCCAGCAGTTCCCTCGGACAGGGCGCTAACTATGGCTACACCTTC. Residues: CASSSLGQGANYGYTF.

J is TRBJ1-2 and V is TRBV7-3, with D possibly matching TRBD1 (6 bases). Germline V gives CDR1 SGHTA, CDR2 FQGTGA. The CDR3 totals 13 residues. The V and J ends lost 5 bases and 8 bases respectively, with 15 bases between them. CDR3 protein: CASSGVGGRGYTF. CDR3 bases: TGTGCCAGCAGCGGTGTTGGGGGCCGGGGCTACACCTTC.

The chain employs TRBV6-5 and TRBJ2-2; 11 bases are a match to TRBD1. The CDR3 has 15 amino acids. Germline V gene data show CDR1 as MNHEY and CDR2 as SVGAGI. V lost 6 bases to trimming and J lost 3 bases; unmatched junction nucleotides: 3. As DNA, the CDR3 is TGTGCCAGCAGCCGGACAGGGGGCGACACCGGGGAGCTGTTTTTT. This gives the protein CASSRTGGDTGELFF.

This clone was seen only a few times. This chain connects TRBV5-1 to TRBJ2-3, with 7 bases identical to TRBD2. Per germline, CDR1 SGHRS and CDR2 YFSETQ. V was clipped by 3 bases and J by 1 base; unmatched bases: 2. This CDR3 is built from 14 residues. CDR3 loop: CASSSGLGTDTQYF. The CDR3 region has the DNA TGCGCCAGCAGCTCCGGACTAGGCACAGATACGCAGTATTTT. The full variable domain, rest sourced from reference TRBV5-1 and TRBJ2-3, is KAGVTQTPRYLIKTRGQQVTLSCSPISGHRSVSWYQQTPGQGLQFLFEYFSETQRNKGNFPGRFSGRQFSNSRSEMNVSTLELGDSALYLCASSSGLGTDTQYFGPGTRLTVL.

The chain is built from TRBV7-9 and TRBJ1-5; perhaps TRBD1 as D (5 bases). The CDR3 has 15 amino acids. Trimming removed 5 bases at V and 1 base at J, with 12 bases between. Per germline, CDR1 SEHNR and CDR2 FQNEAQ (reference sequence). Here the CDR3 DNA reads TGTGCCAGCAGCCCCCGCGGGGGGAGCAATCAGCCCCAGCATTTT. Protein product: CASSPRGGSNQPQHF. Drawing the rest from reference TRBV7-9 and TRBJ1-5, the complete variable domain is DTGVSQNPRHKITKRGQNVTFRCDPISEHNRLYWYRQTLGQGPEFLTYFQNEAQLEKSRLLSDRFSAERPKGSFSTLEIQRTEQGDSAMYLCASSPRGGSNQPQHFGDGTRLSIL.

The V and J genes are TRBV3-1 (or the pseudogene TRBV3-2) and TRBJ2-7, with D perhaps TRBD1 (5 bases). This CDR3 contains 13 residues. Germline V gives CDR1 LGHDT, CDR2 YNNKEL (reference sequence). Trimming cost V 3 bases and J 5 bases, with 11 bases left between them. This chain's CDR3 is CASSHQGTDEQYF. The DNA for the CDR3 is TGTGCCAGCAGCCACCAGGGTACCGACGAGCAGTACTTC.

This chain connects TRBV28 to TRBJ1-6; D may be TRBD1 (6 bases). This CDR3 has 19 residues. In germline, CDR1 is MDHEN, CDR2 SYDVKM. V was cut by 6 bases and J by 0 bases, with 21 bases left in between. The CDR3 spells CASRQQQGKRSSYNSPLHF. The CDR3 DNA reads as TGTGCCAGCAGGCAACAACAGGGAAAGAGAAGCTCCTATAATTCACCCCTCCACTTT.

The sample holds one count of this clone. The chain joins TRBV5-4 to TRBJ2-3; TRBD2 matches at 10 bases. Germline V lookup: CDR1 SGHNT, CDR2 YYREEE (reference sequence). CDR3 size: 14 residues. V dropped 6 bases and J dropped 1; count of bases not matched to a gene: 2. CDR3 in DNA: TGTGCCAGCAAGAGCGGGGGGGGCACAGATACGCAGTATTTT. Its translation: CASKSGGGTDTQYF.

This chain's CDR3 is CASSLPTGGAETQYF. CDR3 bases: TGTGCCAGCAGTTTACCGACAGGGGGGGCGGAGACCCAGTACTTC. The rearrangement joins TRBV28 to TRBJ2-5, with 9 bases matching TRBD1. CDR1 and CDR2 from the germline V gene are MDHEN and SYDVKM. The CDR3 sequence is 15 residues long. V was pared by 2 bases and J by 5 bases, with 6 bases of the junction left unmatched.